This section outlines one T cell receptor (beta chain) sequence together with its context. This record belongs to a study of low-dose radiotherapy and immunotherapy resistance in tumors. Study-wide context: Treatment of Cohort 1 consisted of 0.5 Gy per fraction every 2 weeks, adding up to 6.5 Gy. Those assigned to Cohort 2 were treated with 1 Gy per fraction every two weeks (13 Gy in total over 26 weeks).

The therapy administered to donors comprised nivolumab, ipilimumab, aspirin, low-dose cyclophosphamide and low-dose radiotherapy. With TRAV- and TRBV-specific primers, first-strand cDNA was made, covering the alpha and beta chains. The authors amplified TCRs for about 20 PCR cycles with a constant-region primer and a V-primer adapter. TCRdb recomputed calls from the reads with MiXCR, one row per CDR3 protein. The table lists roughly 9,500 distinct CDR3 sequences, 60% to 80% of them singletons. This sequence originates from a human donor with advanced metastatic prostate, ovarian, gallbladder or colorectal cancer (not recorded which). This table probably holds off-target reads from a library built for another chain.

CDR3 residues: CAIGQGRSPLHF. CDR3 bases: TGTGCTATTGGGCAGGGTCGCTCACCCCTCCACTTT. The gene calls are TRBV11-2 and TRBJ1-6; a possible D gene is TRBD1 (5 bases). This CDR3 comprises 12 residues. CDR1 is SGHAT and CDR2 is FQNNGV in the germline V gene.